These 2 T cell receptor beta chains were all obtained from the same sample, sequenced in a study of CXCR3-negative and CXCR3-positive naive CD8 T cells. No cognate antigen is known for these TCRs. Findings and limits, study-wide: For CXCR3-positive naive cells, TRB CDR3s were more hydrophobic than those of CXCR3-negative naive cells.

The authors made the TRB cDNA libraries by 5' RACE using UMI labels. TCRdb re-called the 5' RACE reads; one entry per CDR3 protein, DNA not given. Listed are approximately 6,900 distinct CDR3 sequences; about 1.4% falls within the top ten. The sequencing sample was made of naive CXCR3+ CD8+ T cells from blood. Subset given: CD45RO-CCR7+CD27+CD95- naive CD8+ T cells expressing CXCR3 (TNR3+). These receptors came from a human donor in good health. Some clones in this sample may be carry-over from other donors' samples.

This clonotype is labeled medium-sized based on frequency. This chain links TRBV27 with TRBJ2-1. Germline lookup yields CDR1 MNHEY and CDR2 SMNVEV (reference sequence). The CDR3 consists of 15 residues. The CDR3 reads CASRNASWAHNEQFF.

Judged by frequency, this clonotype is medium-sized. V gene TRBV4-1 combines with J gene TRBJ2-6; absent DNA, TCRdb's TRBD1 call cannot be checked. This CDR3 comprises 21 residues. CDR1 and CDR2 from the germline V gene are MGHRA and YSYEKL. The CDR3 sequence: CASSQEARDRGQYSGANVLTF.